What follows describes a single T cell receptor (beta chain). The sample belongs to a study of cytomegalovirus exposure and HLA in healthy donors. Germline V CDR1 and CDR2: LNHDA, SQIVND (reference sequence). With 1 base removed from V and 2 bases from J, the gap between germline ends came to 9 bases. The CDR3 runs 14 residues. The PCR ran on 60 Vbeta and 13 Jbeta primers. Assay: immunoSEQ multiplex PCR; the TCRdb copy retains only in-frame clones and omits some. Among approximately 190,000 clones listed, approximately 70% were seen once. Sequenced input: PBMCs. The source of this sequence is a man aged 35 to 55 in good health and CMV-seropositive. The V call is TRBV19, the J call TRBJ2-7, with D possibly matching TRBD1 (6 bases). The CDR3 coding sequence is TGTGCCAGTAGTATAGGGGGGCTAGCCTACGAGCAGTACTTC. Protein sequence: CASSIGGLAYEQYF.